These T cell receptor beta chains were read from a single sample in a study of molecular identifiers for immune sequencing clone quantification. MiXCR, run by TCRdb on the PCR reads, gives a single entry per CDR3 protein. Of about 630,000 distinct CDR3 sequences listed, about 25% were seen once; the top ten hold about 0.84%. The source material was naive CD8+ T cells from blood, with Jurkat cell RNA spiked in. These receptors were obtained from a human donor in good health. Some libraries in this study had Jurkat cell RNA spiked in. Each CDR3 is given with its conserved first and last residue. Fields, in order: J gene, V gene, D gene, clone size, CDR3 DNA, CDR3 protein. The D gene is left open where the match is weak. Size is stated for part of the rows, as once, few or many counts, or as a class when the clone is expanded.

>TRBJ2-3|TRBV7-3|NA|NA
TGTGCCAGCAGCCCAGGACGTTTCGGCACAGATACGCAGTATTTT
CASSPGRFGTDTQYF
>TRBJ2-5|TRBV28|NA|many
TGTGCCAGCAGTTCCCTTCACAGGGAGGGGAAAGAGACCCAGTACTTC
CASSSLHREGKETQYF
>TRBJ2-1|TRBV19|TRBD2|many
TGTGCCAGTATGAGGACTAGCGGGGGTTACAATGAGCAGTTCTTC
CASMRTSGGYNEQFF
>TRBJ2-7|TRBV6-2/TRBV6-3|NA|NA
TGTGCCAGCAGTTTCGGGTTTCTAGCCTACGAGCAGTACTTC
CASSFGFLAYEQYF
>TRBJ2-2|TRBV9|TRBD2|NA
TGTGCCAGCAGCGTAGGCCACCACAGCGGGGGGTTCACCGGGGAGCTGTTTTTT
CASSVGHHSGGFTGELFF
>TRBJ2-3|TRBV12-3/TRBV12-4|TRBD2|few
TGTGCCAGCGACCAGCGGGAGGGCACAGATACGCAGTATTTT
CASDQREGTDTQYF
>TRBJ2-2|TRBV11-3|TRBD1|NA
TGTGCCAGCAGCTTAGCAGGGGGATTGCAGGACACCGGGGAGCTGTTTTTT
CASSLAGGLQDTGELFF
>TRBJ2-5|TRBV7-2|TRBD2|many
TGTGCCAGCAGCTTAGAAGGACTAGCGGGACGAGAGACCCAGTACTTC
CASSLEGLAGRETQYF
>TRBJ1-3|TRBV20-1|NA|few
TGCAGTGCTAGAGATCTCCTTTCGGGAAACACCATATATTTT
CSARDLLSGNTIYF
>TRBJ2-2|TRBV19|NA|NA
TGTGCCAGTAGTACTCGGGACACCCGGTTGTCTAGCACCGGGGAGCTGTTTTTT
CASSTRDTRLSSTGELFF
>TRBJ2-5|TRBV5-4|NA|many
TGTGCCAGCAGCAACGGACTAACACAAGAGACCCAGTACTTC
CASSNGLTQETQYF
>TRBJ2-1|TRBV27|NA|few
TGTGCCAGCAGTTTAGGGGGGCCTCAACCTTACAATGAGCAGTTCTTC
CASSLGGPQPYNEQFF
>TRBJ2-7|TRBV29-1|TRBD2|many
TGCAGCGTTGAAAAGTTGCGGGAGGGCTCCTACGAGCAGTACTTC
CSVEKLREGSYEQYF
>TRBJ2-7|TRBV20-1|TRBD2|NA
TGCAGTGCTCTCATCGGGGGGTCCGAGCAGTACTTC
CSALIGGSEQYF
>TRBJ1-2|TRBV28|TRBD1|NA
TGTGCCAGCAGTTCCCGGGACAGGAGCTATGGCTACACCTTC
CASSSRDRSYGYTF
>TRBJ2-7|TRBV20-1|NA|many
TGCAGTGCTTTAGGCGTAAGCTCCTACGAGCAGTACTTC
CSALGVSSYEQYF